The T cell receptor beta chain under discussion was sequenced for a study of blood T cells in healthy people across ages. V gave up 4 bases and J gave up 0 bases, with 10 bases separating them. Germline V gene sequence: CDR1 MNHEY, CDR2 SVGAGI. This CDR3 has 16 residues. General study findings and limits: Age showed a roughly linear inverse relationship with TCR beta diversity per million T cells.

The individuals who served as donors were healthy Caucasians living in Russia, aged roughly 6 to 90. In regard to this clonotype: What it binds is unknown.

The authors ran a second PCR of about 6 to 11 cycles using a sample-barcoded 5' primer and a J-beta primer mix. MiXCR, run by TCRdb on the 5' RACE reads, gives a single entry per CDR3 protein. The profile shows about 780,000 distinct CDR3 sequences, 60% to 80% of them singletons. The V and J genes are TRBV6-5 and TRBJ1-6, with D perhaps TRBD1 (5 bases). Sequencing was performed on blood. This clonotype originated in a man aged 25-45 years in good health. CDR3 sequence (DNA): TGTGCCAGCAGTTCCGACAGCAGCTCCTATAATTCACCCCTCCACTTT. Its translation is CASSSDSSSYNSPLHF.